This T cell receptor beta chain originates from a study of CD8 T cells in Susac syndrome. Random hexamers primed reverse transcription of about 0.45 to 1 ug RNA. TCRdb reprocessed the immunoSEQ multiplex PCR reads via MiXCR and lists one record per CDR3 protein. This table holds roughly 150,000 distinct CDR3 sequences, about 95% found once. The germline V gene encodes CDR1 SQVTM and CDR2 ANQGSEA. V lost 7 bases and J 3 bases, leaving 15 bases between the germline ends. The CDR3 is 13 residues long. The chain recombines TRBV29-1 with TRBJ1-1, with a weak D call TRBD1 (6 bases). Sequencing was carried out using CD4+ T cells from PBMCs. This clonotype was sampled from a human donor with Susac syndrome. CDR3 bases: TGCAGCGCCGTCAGGGGACGAGACACTGAAGCTTTCTTT. Its protein product is CSAVRGRDTEAFF. The full variable domain, in which reference TRBV29-1 and TRBJ1-1 provide the parts outside the CDR3, is SAVISQKPSRDICQRGTSLTIQCQVDSQVTMMFWYRQQPGQSLTLIATANQGSEATYESGFVIDKFPISRPNLTFSTLTVSNMSPEDSSIYLCSAVRGRDTEAFFGQGTRLTVV.